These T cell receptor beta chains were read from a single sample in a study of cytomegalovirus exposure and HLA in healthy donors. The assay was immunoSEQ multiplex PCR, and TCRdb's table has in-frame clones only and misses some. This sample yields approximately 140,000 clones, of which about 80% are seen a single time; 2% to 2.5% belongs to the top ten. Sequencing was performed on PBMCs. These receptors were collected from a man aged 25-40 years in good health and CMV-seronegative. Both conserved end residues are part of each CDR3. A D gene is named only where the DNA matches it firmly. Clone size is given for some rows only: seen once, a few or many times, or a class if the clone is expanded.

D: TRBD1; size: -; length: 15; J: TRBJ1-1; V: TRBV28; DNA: TGTGCCAGCAGGTCCACACAGGGGGCACAGGGTGAAGCTTTCTTT; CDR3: CASRSTQGAQGEAFF
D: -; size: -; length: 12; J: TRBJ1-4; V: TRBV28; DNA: TGTGCCTCCCAGGGATGGAGTGAAAAACTGTTTTTT; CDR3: CASQGWSEKLFF
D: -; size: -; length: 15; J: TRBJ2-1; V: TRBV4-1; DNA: TGCGCCAGCAGCCAAGATCCAGGAAGTCACAATGAGCAGTTCTTC; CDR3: CASSQDPGSHNEQFF
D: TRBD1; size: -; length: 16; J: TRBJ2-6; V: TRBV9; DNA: TGTGCCAGCAGCGCGGGACAGACATCTGGGGCCAACGTCCTGACTTTC; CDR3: CASSAGQTSGANVLTF
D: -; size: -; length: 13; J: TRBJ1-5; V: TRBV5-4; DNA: TGTGCCAGCAGCTTGGGTCGGGATCAGCCCCAGCATTTT; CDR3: CASSLGRDQPQHF
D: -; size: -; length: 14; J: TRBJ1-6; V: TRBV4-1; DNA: TGCGCCAGCAGCCAAGAGTCGGGGGGTTCACCCCTCAACTTT; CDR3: CASSQESGGSPLNF
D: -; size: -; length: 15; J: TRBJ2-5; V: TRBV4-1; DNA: TGCGCCAGCAGCTCGGGTCAGTACGAAGGTGAGACCCAGTACTTC; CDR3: CASSSGQYEGETQYF
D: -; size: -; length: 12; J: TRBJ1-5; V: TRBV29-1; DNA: TGCAGCGTCCGACAGGGCAATCAGCCCCAGCATTTT; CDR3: CSVRQGNQPQHF
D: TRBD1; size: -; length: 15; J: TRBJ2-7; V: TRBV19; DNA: TGTGCCAGTAGCCCACCGGGACAGGTGTCTTACGAGCAGTACTTC; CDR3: CASSPPGQVSYEQYF
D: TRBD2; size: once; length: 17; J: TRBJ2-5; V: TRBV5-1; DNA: TGCGCCAGCAGCCCAGGGACTAGCGGGGGGGCACACGAGACCCAGTACTTC; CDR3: CASSPGTSGGAHETQYF
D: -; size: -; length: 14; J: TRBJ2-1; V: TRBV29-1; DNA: TGCAGCGTTGGCTCGCACAGCTCCTACAATGAGCAGTTCTTC; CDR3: CSVGSHSSYNEQFF
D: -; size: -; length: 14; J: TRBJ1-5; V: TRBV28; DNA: TGTGCCAGCAGTCCTGGGGCGCTCAATCAGCCCCAGCATTTT; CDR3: CASSPGALNQPQHF
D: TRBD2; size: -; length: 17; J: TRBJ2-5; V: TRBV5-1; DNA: TGCGCCAGCAGCTCCGGACTAGCGGGAGGACTTCAAGAGACCCAGTACTTC; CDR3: CASSSGLAGGLQETQYF
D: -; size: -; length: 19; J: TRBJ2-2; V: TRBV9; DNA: TGTGCCAGCAGTGGAGGGTATCCCCTCGGGAGTTTGGGCACCGGGGAGCTGTTTTTT; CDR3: CASSGGYPLGSLGTGELFF
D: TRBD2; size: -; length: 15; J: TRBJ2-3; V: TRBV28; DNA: TGTGCCAGCAGTTCGGGACTAGCGGCGGGAGATACGCAGTATTTT; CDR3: CASSSGLAAGDTQYF
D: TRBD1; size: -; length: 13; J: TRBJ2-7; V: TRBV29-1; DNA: TGCAGCGGGACAGGAGTCAGCCCCAACGAGCAGTACTTC; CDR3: CSGTGVSPNEQYF
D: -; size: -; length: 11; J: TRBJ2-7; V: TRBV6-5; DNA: TGTGCCAGCAGTTACGCCTACGAGCAGTACTTC; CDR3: CASSYAYEQYF
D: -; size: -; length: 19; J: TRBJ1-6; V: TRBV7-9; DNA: TGTGCCAGCAGCTATTGGGCCCTCCCTCACTCCTCCTATAATTCACCCCTCCACTTT; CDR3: CASSYWALPHSSYNSPLHF
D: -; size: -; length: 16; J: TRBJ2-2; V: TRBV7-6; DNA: TGTGCCAGCAGTCCACTGGGAGGCCCCTATGGCGGGGAGCTGTTTTTT; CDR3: CASSPLGGPYGGELFF
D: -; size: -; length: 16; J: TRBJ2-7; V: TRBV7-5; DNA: TGTGCCAGAAGCTTAGGACAGACATCCAAGGTTTACGAGCAGTACTTC; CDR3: CARSLGQTSKVYEQYF
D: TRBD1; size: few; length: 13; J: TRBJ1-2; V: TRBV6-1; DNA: TGTGCCAGCAGAGGTGGGACAGGGGAGGTGGGCACCTTC; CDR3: CASRGGTGEVGTF
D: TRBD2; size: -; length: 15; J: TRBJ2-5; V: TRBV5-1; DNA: TGCGCCAGCAGAGCCTCCAGGACTAGGCAAGAGACCCAGTACTTC; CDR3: CASRASRTRQETQYF
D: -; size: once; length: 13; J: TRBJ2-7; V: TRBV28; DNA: TGTGCCGTGGAGGGGGCGAACTCCTACGAGCAGTACTTC; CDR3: CAVEGANSYEQYF
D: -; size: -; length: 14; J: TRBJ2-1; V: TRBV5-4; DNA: TGTGCCAGCAGCTTGGGTAGCGCGTACAATGAACAGTTCTTC; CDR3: CASSLGSAYNEQFF
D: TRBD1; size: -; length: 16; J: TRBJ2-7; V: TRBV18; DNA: TGTGCCAGCTCACCGGTTTCATCGGACAGGATCTACGAGCAGTACTTC; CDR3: CASSPVSSDRIYEQYF
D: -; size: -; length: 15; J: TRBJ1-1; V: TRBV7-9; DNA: TGTGCCAGCAGTTCTCCTGACGGGATGAACACTGAAGCTTTCTTT; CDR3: CASSSPDGMNTEAFF
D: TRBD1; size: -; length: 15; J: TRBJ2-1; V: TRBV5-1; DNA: TGCGCCAGCAGCTTGACAGGGGAACATCACAATGAGCAGTTCTTC; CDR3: CASSLTGEHHNEQFF
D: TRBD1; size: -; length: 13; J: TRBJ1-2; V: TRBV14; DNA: TGTGCCAGCAGCTCTGACAGGGGTCGTGGCTACACCTTC; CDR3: CASSSDRGRGYTF
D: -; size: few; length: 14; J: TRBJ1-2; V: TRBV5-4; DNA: TGTGCCAGCAGCTTGCTACAGGGAACCTATGGCTACACCTTC; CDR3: CASSLLQGTYGYTF
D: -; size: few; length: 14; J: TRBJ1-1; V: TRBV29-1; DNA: TGCAGCGTTGAATTCACAGGCATGAACACTGAAGCTTTCTTT; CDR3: CSVEFTGMNTEAFF
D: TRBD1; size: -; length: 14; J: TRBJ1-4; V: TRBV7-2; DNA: TGTGCCAGCAGTTGGGACAGGGGAGAGGAAAAACTGTTTTTT; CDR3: CASSWDRGEEKLFF
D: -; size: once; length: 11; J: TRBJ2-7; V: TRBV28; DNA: TGTGCCAGCGCCAGGGGATACGAGCAGTACTTC; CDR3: CASARGYEQYF
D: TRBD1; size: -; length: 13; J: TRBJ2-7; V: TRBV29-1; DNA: TGCAGCGTCAGGGGGACAGGGGACTACGAGCAGTACTTC; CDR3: CSVRGTGDYEQYF
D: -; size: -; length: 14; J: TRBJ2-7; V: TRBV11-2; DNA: TGTGCCAGCAGCTTTGGACTCAGGGGCCTCGAGCAGTACTTC; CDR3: CASSFGLRGLEQYF
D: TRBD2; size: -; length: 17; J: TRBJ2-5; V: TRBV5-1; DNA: TGCGCCAGCAGCTTAAGACGACTAGCGGCAGATCAAGAGACCCAGTACTTC; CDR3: CASSLRRLAADQETQYF
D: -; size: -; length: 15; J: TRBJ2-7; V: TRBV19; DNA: TGTGCCAGTAGTATGGCGCGCAGAGGGTCTTACGAGCAGTACTTC; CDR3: CASSMARRGSYEQYF
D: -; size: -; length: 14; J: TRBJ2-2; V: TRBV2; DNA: TGTGCCAGCAGGGGGACTCTGAACACCGGGGAGCTGTTTTTT; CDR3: CASRGTLNTGELFF
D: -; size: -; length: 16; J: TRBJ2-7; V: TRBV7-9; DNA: TGTGCCAGCAGCTCCCGGGTGGAGGGTGACTCCTACGAGCAGTACTTC; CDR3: CASSSRVEGDSYEQYF
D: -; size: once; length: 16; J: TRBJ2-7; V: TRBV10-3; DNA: TGTGCCATCAGTGTAATAGGACAGCCCCTGACCTACGAGCAGTACTTC; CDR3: CAISVIGQPLTYEQYF
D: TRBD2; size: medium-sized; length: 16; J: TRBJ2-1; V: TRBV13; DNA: TGTGCCAGCAGGTGGCGGGGGGCTAGCTCCTACAATGAGCAGTTCTTC; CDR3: CASRWRGASSYNEQFF
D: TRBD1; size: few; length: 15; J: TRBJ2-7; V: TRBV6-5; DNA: TGTGCCAGCAGGACAAGGACAGGGGACTCCTACGAGCAGTACTTC; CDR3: CASRTRTGDSYEQYF
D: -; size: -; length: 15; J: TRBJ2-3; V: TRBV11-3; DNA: TGTGCCAGCAGCTTAGAGGGCCGTAGCACAGATACGCAGTATTTT; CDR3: CASSLEGRSTDTQYF
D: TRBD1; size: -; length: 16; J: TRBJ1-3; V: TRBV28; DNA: TGTGCCAGCAGTTGGACAGGAACCTTCTCTGGAAACACCATATATTTT; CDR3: CASSWTGTFSGNTIYF
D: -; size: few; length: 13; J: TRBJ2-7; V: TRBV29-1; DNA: TGCAGCGTTGAAGAGGCGGGCCTCTACGAGCAGTACTTC; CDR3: CSVEEAGLYEQYF
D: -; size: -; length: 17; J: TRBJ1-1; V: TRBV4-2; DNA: TGTGCCAGCAGCCAAGATCTCACCGGGGGGTTGGGGACTGAAGCTTTCTTT; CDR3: CASSQDLTGGLGTEAFF
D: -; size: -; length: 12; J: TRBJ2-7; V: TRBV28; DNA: TGTGCCAGCAGTTTAGAGGGTTACGAGCAGTACTTC; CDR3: CASSLEGYEQYF
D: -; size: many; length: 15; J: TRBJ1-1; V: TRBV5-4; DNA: TGTGCCAGCAGCGTCGACAGGTGGCAGAACACTGAAGCTTTCTTT; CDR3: CASSVDRWQNTEAFF
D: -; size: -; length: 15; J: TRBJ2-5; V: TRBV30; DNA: TGTGCCTGGAGTGTACAGACAGCCAAGGGGGAGACCCAGTACTTC; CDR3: CAWSVQTAKGETQYF
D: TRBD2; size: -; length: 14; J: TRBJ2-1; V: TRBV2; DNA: TGTGCCAGCACGGGGGGAGGTGGAGCCAATGAGCAGTTCTTC; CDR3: CASTGGGGANEQFF
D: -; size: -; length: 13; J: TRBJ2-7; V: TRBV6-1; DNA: TGTGCCAGCAGTGAAGACAGGCTCTACGAGCAGTACTTC; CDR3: CASSEDRLYEQYF